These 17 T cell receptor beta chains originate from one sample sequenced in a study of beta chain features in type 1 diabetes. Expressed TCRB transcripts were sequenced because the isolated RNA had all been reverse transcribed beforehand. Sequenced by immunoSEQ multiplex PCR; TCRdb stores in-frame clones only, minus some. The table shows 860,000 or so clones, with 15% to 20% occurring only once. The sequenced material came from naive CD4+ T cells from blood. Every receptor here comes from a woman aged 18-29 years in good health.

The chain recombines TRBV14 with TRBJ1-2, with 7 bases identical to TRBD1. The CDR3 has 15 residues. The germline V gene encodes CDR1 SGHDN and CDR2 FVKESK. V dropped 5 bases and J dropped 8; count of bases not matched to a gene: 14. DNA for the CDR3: TGTGCCAGCAGCTCGACATACAGGGGTCTTGGAGGCTACACCTTC. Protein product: CASSSTYRGLGGYTF.

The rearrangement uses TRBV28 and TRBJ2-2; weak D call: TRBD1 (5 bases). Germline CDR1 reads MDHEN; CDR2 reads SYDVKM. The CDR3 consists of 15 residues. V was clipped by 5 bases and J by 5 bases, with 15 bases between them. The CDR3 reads CASSINKGVTGELFF. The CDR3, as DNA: TGTGCCAGCAGTATTAATAAAGGGGTAACCGGGGAGCTGTTTTTT.

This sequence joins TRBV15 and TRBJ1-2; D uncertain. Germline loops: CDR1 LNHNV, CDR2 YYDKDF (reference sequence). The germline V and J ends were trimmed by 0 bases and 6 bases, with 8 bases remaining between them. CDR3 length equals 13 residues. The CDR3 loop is CATSRDRGNGYTF. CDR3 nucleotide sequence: TGTGCCACCAGCAGAGATCGAGGGAATGGCTACACCTTC.

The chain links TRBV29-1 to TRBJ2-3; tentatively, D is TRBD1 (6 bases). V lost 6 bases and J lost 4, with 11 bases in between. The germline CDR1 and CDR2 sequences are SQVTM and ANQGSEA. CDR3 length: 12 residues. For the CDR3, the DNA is TGCAGCGTAGGACAGCCGGCAGATACGCAGTATTTT. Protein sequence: CSVGQPADTQYF.

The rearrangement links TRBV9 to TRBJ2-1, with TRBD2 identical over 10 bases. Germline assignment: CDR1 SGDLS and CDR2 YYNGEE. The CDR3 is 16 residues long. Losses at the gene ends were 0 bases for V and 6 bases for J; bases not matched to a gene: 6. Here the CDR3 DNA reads TGTGCCAGCAGCGTAGCGCTAGCGGGAGTTGTCAATGAGCAGTTCTTC. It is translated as CASSVALAGVVNEQFF.

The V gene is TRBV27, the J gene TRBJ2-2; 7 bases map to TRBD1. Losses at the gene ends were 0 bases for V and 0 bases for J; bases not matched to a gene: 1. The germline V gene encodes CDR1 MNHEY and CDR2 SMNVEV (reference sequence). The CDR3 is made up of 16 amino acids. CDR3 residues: CASSLSTGPNTGELFF. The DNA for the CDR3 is TGTGCCAGCAGTTTATCGACAGGGCCGAACACCGGGGAGCTGTTTTTT.

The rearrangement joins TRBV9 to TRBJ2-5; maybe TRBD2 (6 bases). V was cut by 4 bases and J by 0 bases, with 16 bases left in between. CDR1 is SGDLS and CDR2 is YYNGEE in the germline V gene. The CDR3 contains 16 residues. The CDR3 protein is CASSFRLDGYQETQYF. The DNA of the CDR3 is TGTGCCAGCAGCTTCAGACTAGATGGGTACCAAGAGACCCAGTACTTC.

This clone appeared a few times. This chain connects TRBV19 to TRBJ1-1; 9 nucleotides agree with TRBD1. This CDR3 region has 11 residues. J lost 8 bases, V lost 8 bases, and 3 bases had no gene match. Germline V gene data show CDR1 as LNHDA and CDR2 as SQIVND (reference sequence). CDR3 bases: TGTGCCAGTTTCGACAGGGGGGAAGCTTTCTTT. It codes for CASFDRGEAFF.

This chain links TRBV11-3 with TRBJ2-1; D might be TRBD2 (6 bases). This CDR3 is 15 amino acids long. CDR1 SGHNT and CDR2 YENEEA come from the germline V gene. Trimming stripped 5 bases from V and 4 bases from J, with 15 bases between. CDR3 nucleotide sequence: TGTGCCAGCAGCGATAGGGGTAGCGGTTACAATGAGCAGTTCTTC. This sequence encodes CASSDRGSGYNEQFF.

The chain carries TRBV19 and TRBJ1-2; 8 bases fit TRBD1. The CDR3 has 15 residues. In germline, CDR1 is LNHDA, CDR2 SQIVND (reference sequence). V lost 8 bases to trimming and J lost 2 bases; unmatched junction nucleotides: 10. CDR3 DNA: TGTGCCAGTGTCCACTACGCAGGGGGCAACTATGGCTACACCTTC. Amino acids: CASVHYAGGNYGYTF. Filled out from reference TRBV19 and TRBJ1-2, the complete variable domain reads DGGITQSPKYLFRKEGQNVTLSCEQNLNHDAMYWYRQDPGQGLRLIYYSQIVNDFQKGDIAEGYSVSREKKESFPLTVTSAQKNPTAFYLCASVHYAGGNYGYTFGSGTRLTVV.

The CDR3 is CASSQAPGDEQFF. The CDR3, as DNA: TGCGCCAGCAGTCAGGCCCCCGGGGATGAGCAGTTCTTC. The gene calls are TRBV23-1 and TRBJ2-1, with D possibly TRBD2 on 5 matching bases. TRBV23-1 is assigned to the ORF class and has an uncertain function. Trimming stripped 3 bases from V and 8 bases from J, with 11 bases between. The CDR3 spans 13 residues.

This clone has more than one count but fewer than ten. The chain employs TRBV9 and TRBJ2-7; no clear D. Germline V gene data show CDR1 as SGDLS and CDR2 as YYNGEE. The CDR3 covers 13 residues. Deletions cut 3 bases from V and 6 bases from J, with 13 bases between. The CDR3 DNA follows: TGTGCCAGCAGCGCGCAGGACGGCTCCGAGCAGTACTTC. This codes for CASSAQDGSEQYF.

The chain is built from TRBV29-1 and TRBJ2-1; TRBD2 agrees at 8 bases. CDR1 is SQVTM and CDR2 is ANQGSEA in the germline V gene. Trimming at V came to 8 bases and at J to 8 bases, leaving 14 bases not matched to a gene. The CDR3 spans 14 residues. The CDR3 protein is CSLRGGLVVDEQFF. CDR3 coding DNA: TGCAGCTTAAGGGGGGGACTAGTAGTTGATGAGCAGTTCTTC.

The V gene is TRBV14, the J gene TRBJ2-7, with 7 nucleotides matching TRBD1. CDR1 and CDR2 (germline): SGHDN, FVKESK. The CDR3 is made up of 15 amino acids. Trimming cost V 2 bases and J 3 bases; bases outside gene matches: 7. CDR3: CASSQLSNRGYEQYF. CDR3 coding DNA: TGTGCCAGCAGCCAATTGTCTAACAGGGGCTACGAGCAGTACTTC.

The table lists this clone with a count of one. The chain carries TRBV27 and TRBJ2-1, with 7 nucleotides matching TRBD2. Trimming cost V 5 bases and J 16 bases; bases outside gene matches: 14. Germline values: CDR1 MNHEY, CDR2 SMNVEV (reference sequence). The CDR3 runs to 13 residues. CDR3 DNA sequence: TGTGCCAGCAGTCCCCAATCGGCGGGAGTCGGTTTCTTC. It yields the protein CASSPQSAGVGFF.

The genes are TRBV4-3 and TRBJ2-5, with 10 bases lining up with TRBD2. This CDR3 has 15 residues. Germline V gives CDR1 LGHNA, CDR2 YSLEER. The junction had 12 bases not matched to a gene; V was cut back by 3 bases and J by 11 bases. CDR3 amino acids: CASSHQAGGPQEQYF. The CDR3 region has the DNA TGCGCCAGCAGCCACCAAGCGGGAGGGCCTCAAGAGCAGTACTTC.

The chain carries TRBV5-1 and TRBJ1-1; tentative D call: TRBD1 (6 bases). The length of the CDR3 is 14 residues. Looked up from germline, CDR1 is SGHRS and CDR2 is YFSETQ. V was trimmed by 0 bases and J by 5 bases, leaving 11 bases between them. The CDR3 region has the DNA TGCGCCAGCAGCTTGGTATCAGGGGAGACTGAAGCTTTCTTT. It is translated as CASSLVSGETEAFF.